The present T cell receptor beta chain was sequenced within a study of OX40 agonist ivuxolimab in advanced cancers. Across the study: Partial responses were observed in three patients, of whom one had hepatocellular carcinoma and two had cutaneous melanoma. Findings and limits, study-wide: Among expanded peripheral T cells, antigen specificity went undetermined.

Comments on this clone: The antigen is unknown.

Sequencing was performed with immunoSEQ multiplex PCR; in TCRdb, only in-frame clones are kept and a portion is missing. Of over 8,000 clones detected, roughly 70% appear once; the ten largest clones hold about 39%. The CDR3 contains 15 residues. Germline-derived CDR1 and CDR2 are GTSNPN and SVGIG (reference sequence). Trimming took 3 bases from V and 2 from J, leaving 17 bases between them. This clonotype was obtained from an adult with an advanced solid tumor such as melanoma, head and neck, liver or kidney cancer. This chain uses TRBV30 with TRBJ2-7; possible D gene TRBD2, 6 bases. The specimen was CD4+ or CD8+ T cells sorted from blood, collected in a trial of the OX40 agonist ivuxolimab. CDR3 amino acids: CAWRPLGGMTYEQYF. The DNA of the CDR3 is TGTGCCTGGAGGCCCTTGGGCGGGATGACCTACGAGCAGTACTTC.